The 18 T cell receptor beta chains reported below all come from one sample, sequenced in a study of blood T cell repertoires in COVID-19. The repertoire was sequenced with immunoSEQ multiplex PCR; TCRdb's copy has only in-frame clones and lacks some. The profile shows around 150,000 clones, around 81% of them singletons. Specimen: PBMCs or T cells enriched from blood (not recorded which). The receptor source for this set is a man aged 40-49 years who had recovered from COVID-19.

This chain uses TRBV11-2 with TRBJ1-1; TRBD1 agrees at 7 bases. The CDR3 runs to 12 residues. The germline V gene has CDR1 SGHAT and CDR2 FQNNGV. V lost 8 bases, J lost 4 bases, and 4 bases stayed unmatched. The CDR3 region has the DNA TGTGCCAGCGGCTCAGGGGGCACTGAAGCTTTCTTT. This translates into CASGSGGTEAFF.

A few counts support this clone. The J gene is TRBJ2-7, the V gene TRBV14; TRBD2 matches 8 bases. CDR3 size: 13 residues. V trimming: 4 bases; J trimming: 6 bases; junction bases outside the gene matches: 5. Germline CDR1 reads SGHDN; CDR2 reads FVKESK. CDR3 DNA sequence: TGTGCCAGCAGCCGAACAACTAGCGGCGAGCAGTACGTC. It specifies CASSRTTSGEQYV.

The chain joins TRBV10-3 to TRBJ1-2; D possibly corresponds to TRBD1 (5 bases). Germline CDR1 ENHRY, CDR2 SYGVKD. V was pared by 3 bases and J by 6 bases, with 11 bases between. This CDR3 has 13 residues. The CDR3 sequence: CAISEAGSHGYTF. For the CDR3, the DNA is TGTGCCATCAGTGAAGCAGGGTCCCATGGCTACACCTTC.

CDR3 amino acids: CASSQGQGAISGEAFF. The CDR3 nucleotides read TGTGCCAGCAGCCAGGGACAGGGGGCGATTTCGGGTGAAGCTTTCTTT. V and J are TRBV7-6 and TRBJ1-1, with 12 bases aligning to TRBD1. V lost 5 bases to trimming and J lost 7 bases; unmatched junction nucleotides: 11. Germline CDR1 SGHVS, CDR2 FNYEAQ. The CDR3 runs to 16 residues. Combining the CDR3 with reference TRBV7-6 and TRBJ1-1 gives the whole variable domain GAGVSQSPRYKVTKRGQDVALRCDPISGHVSLYWYRQALGQGPEFLTYFNYEAQQDKSGLPNDRFSAERPEGSISTLTIQRTEQRDSAMYRCASSQGQGAISGEAFFGQGTRLTVV.

The chain combines TRBV2 with TRBJ2-1, with D possibly matching TRBD2 (5 bases). V was trimmed by 2 bases and J by 2 bases, leaving 19 bases between them. The germline V gene encodes CDR1 SNHLY and CDR2 FYNNEI. The CDR3 is made up of 18 amino acids. The CDR3 sequence is CASSEYLGSGRAYNEQFF. CDR3 in DNA: TGTGCCAGCAGTGAATATCTAGGCTCGGGAAGGGCCTACAATGAGCAGTTCTTC.

The rearrangement uses TRBV6-5 and TRBJ1-2, with 7 bases that match TRBD1. The V gene end was trimmed by 7 bases and the J gene end by 7 bases; junction bases not matched to a gene: 15. This CDR3 spans 15 amino acids. CDR1 and CDR2 (germline): MNHEY, SVGAGI. CDR3 DNA: TGTGCCAGCACCCTAAATGTTGAACAGGGGATTGGCTACACCTTC. Its protein is CASTLNVEQGIGYTF.

The genes are TRBV10-1 and TRBJ1-2; D ambiguous. From germline, CDR1 is WNHNN and CDR2 SYGVQD (reference sequence). V gave up 1 base and J gave up 8 bases, with 11 bases separating them. The CDR3 sequence is 13 residues long. CDR3: CASSEYLSGGYTF. In DNA form, the CDR3 reads TGCGCCAGCAGTGAGTACCTCTCGGGAGGCTACACCTTC.

The chain employs TRBV27 and TRBJ2-7; TRBD2 agrees at 10 bases. Germline V gene lookup returns CDR1 MNHEY and CDR2 SMNVEV (reference sequence). The V and J ends lost 0 bases and 2 bases, in that order; junction bases with no gene match: 13. This CDR3 contains 19 residues. CDR3 in DNA: TGTGCCAGCAGTTTATCGACAGCGGGGGGGGCAGGGGTGACCTACGAGCAGTACTTC. This sequence encodes CASSLSTAGGAGVTYEQYF.

This clone was found a few times. The V gene is TRBV30, the J gene TRBJ2-3; D is possibly TRBD2 (6 bases). V shed 0 bases and J shed 2 bases, with 9 bases lying between them. The CDR3 covers 14 residues. Germline V CDR1 and CDR2: GTSNPN, SVGIG (reference sequence). The CDR3 nucleotides are TGTGCCTGGAGTGTGGGGGGACCCACAGATACGCAGTATTTT. It translates to CAWSVGGPTDTQYF.

There are a few counts of this clone. The rearrangement joins TRBV25-1 to TRBJ1-2; 9 nucleotides align to TRBD1. The V segment lost 4 bases and the J segment 0 bases; nucleotides outside the gene matches: 9. The V gene's germline CDR1 is MGHDK and CDR2 SYGVNS. This CDR3 region has 17 residues. CDR3 nucleotides: TGTGCCAGCAGTGCCGAGGACAGGGGAGTCGCTAACTATGGCTACACCTTC. It is translated as CASSAEDRGVANYGYTF.

There are many counts of this clone. The chain is built from TRBV3-1 (or the pseudogene TRBV3-2) and TRBJ2-1; 10 bases are shared with TRBD2. CDR1 is LGHDT and CDR2 is YNNKEL in the germline V gene (reference sequence). The V segment lost 5 bases and the J segment 10 bases; nucleotides outside the gene matches: 8. The CDR3 has 14 residues. This chain's CDR3 is CASSVSGGLVEQFF. The CDR3 DNA reads TGTGCCAGCAGCGTTAGCGGGGGGCTAGTCGAGCAGTTCTTC.

V gene TRBV12-5 combines with J gene TRBJ1-2; no clear D. Germline loops: CDR1 LGHNT, CDR2 FRNRAP. V lost 1 base and J lost 0, with 6 bases in between. This CDR3 region has 14 residues. The CDR3 DNA reads as TGTGCTAGTGGTTTGGGGGGAGCTAACTATGGCTACACCTTC. Protein product: CASGLGGANYGYTF.

The V gene is TRBV19, the J gene TRBJ2-2, with TRBD1 matching 10 bases. After removal of 10 bases from V and 3 bases from J, the junction contained 11 bases not matched to a gene. The CDR3 is 16 amino acids. Per the germline V gene, CDR1 is LNHDA and CDR2 is SQIVND (reference sequence). The CDR3 reads CATDITGTGDTGELFF. As DNA, the CDR3 is TGTGCCACCGACATAACCGGGACAGGGGACACCGGGGAGCTGTTTTTT.

In DNA form, the CDR3 reads TGTGCCAGCAGCTTTCATTGCGTAAGCCGGGGGAGCGCTGAAGCTTTCTTT. As protein: CASSFHCVSRGSAEAFF. V gene TRBV12-1 combines with J gene TRBJ1-1. TRBV12-1 is termed a pseudogene. The length of the CDR3 is 17 residues.

The chain joins TRBV5-1 to TRBJ2-5; 9 bases fit TRBD2. V lost 0 bases to trimming and J lost 5 bases; unmatched junction nucleotides: 2. CDR1 and CDR2 from the germline V gene are SGHRS and YFSETQ. The CDR3 is made up of 14 amino acids. The CDR3 spells CASSLGTSAETQYF. The CDR3 nucleotides are TGCGCCAGCAGCTTGGGGACTAGCGCGGAGACCCAGTACTTC.

The rearrangement joins TRBV19 to TRBJ1-5, with 9 bases matching TRBD1. There are 14 residues in the CDR3. In germline, CDR1 is LNHDA, CDR2 SQIVND (reference sequence). The J segment lost 5 bases and the V segment lost 6 bases, leaving 5 bases of the junction unmatched. CDR3 bases: TGTGCCAGTAGGACCCGGACAGGGGATCAGCCCCAGCATTTT. This encodes CASRTRTGDQPQHF.

The chain carries TRBV7-2 and TRBJ2-2; TRBD2 agrees at 8 bases. This CDR3 spans 16 amino acids. Germline values: CDR1 SGHTA, CDR2 FQGNSA. V trimming: 5 bases; J trimming: 7 bases; junction bases outside the gene matches: 12. CDR3: CASSVIGGALVGELFF. For the CDR3, the DNA is TGTGCCAGCAGCGTTATCGGGGGGGCGTTGGTCGGGGAGCTGTTTTTT.

This chain joins TRBV10-3 and TRBJ2-3; D not resolved. Trimming cost V 6 bases and J 0 bases, with 19 bases left between them. The CDR3 contains 17 residues. In germline, CDR1 is ENHRY, CDR2 SYGVKD. CDR3 in DNA: TGTGCCATCAGAGCCGGGTTGGCGAACAATAGCACAGATACGCAGTATTTT. It codes for CAIRAGLANNSTDTQYF.